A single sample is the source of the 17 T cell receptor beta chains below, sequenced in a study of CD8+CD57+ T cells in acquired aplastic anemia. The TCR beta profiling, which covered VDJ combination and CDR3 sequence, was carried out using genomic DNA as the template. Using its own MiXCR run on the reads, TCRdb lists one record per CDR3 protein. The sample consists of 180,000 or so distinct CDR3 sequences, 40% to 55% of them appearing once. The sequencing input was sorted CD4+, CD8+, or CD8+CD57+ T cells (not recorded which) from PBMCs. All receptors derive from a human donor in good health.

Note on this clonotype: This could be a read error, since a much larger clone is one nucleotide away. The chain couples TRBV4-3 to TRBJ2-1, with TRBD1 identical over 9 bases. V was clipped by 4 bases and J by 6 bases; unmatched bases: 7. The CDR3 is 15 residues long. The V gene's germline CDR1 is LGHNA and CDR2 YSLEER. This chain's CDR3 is CASSRPGTGSNEQFF. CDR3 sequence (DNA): TGCGCCAGCAGCCGGCCCGGGACAGGGTCCAATGAGCAGTTCTTC.

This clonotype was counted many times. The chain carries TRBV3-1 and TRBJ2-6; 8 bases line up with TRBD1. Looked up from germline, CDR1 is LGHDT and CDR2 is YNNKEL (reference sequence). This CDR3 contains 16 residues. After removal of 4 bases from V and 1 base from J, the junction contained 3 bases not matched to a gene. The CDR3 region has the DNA TGTGCCAGCAGCCTCGGACAGGGATCTGGGGCCAACGTCCTGACTTTC. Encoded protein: CASSLGQGSGANVLTF. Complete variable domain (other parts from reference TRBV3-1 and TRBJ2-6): DTAVSQTPKYLVTQMGNDKSIKCEQNLGHDTMYWYKQDSKKFLKIMFSYNNKELIINETVPNRFSPKSPDKAHLNLHINSLELGDSAVYFCASSLGQGSGANVLTFGAGSRLTVL.

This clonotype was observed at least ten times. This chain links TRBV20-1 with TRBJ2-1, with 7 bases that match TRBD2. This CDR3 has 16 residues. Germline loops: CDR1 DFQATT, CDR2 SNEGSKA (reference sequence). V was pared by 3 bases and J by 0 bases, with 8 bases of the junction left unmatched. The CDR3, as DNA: TGCAGTGCTAGTTCGGCTAGCGGAAGCTCCTACAATGAGCAGTTCTTC. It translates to CSASSASGSSYNEQFF.

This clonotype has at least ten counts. CDR3 nucleotides: TGTGCCAGCAGCCTCACCGGGACTAGGTCCTACGAGCAGTACTTC. This codes for CASSLTGTRSYEQYF. This chain connects TRBV5-8 to TRBJ2-7; 8 bases align to TRBD2. V was clipped by 4 bases and J by 1 base; unmatched bases: 7. Per germline, CDR1 SGHTS and CDR2 YDEGEE. The CDR3 is made up of 15 amino acids. The full variable domain, its missing parts supplied by reference TRBV5-8 and TRBJ2-7, is EAGVTQSPTHLIKTRGQQATLRCSPISGHTSVYWYQQALGLGLQFLLWYDEGEERNRGNFPPRFSGRQFPNYSSELNVNALELEDSALYLCASSLTGTRSYEQYFGPGTRLTVT.

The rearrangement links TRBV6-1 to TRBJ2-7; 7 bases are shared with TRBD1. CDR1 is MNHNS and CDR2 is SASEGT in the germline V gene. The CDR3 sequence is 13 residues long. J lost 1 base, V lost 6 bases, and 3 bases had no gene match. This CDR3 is CASRSGQSYEQYF. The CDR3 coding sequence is TGTGCCAGCAGATCGGGACAGTCCTACGAGCAGTACTTC.

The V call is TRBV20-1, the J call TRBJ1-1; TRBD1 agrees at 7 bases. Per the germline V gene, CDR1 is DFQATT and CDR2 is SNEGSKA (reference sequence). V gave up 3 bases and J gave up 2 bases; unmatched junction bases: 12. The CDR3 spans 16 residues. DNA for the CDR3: TGCAGTGCTAGTAGTAGGGGGCTCGGTCTTAACACTGAAGCTTTCTTT. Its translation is CSASSRGLGLNTEAFF.

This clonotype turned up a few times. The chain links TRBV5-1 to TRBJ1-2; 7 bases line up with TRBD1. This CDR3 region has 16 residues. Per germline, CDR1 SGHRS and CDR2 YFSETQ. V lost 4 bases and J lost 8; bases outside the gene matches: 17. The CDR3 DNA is TGCGCCAGCAGCCCGGGACAGTTGAAATTCTCCGGCGGCTACACCTTC. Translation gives CASSPGQLKFSGGYTF.

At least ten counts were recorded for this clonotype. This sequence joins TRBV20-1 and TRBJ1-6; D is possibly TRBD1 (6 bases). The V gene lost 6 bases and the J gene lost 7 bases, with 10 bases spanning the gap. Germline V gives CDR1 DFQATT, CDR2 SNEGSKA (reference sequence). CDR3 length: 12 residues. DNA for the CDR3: TGCAGTGCGGAGAGGGGGAATTCACCCCTCCACTTT. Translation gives CSAERGNSPLHF.

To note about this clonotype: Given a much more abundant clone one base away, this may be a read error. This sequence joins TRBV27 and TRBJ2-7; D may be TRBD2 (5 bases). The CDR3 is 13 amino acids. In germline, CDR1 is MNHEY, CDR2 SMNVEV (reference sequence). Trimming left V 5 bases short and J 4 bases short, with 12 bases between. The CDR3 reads CASSPRRTYEQYF. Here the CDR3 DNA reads TGTGCCAGCAGTCCCAGACGGACTTACGAGCAGTACTTC.

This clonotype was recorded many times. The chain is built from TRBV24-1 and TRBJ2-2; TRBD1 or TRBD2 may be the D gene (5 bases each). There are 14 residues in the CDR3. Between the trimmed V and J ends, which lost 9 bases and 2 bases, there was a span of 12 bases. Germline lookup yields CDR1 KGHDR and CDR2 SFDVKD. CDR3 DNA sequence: TGTGCCACCCGGGACGGACAAAACACCGGGGAGCTGTTTTTT. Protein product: CATRDGQNTGELFF.

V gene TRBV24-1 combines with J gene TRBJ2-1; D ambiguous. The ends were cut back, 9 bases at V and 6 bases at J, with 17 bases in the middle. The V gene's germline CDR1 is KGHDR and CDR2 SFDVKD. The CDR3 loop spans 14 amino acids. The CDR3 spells CATVGEPFPNEQFF. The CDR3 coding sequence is TGTGCCACCGTTGGGGAACCCTTTCCCAATGAGCAGTTCTTC.

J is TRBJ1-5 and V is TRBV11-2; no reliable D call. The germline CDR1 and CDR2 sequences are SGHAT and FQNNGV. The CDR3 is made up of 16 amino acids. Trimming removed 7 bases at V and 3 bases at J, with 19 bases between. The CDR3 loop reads CASKKRKSLLNQPQHF. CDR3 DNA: TGTGCCAGCAAGAAGAGGAAGTCCCTCCTCAATCAGCCCCAGCATTTT.

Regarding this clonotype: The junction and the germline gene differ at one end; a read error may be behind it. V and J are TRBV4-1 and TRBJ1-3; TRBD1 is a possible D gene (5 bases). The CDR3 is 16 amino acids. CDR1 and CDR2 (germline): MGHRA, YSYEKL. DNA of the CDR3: TGCGCCAGCAGCCAAGGATGGGGGAACTCTGAAAACACCATATATTTT. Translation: CASSQGWGNSENTIYF.

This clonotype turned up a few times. CDR3 DNA: TGTGCCAGCAGTTCGACCAGCTCCTATAATTCACCCCTCCACTTT. Translating it yields CASSSTSSYNSPLHF. The chain couples TRBV28 to TRBJ1-6; D is uncertain. Trimming removed 4 bases from V and 0 bases from J, with 7 bases in between. The germline gives CDR1 MDHEN, CDR2 SYDVKM. The CDR3 sequence is 15 residues long.

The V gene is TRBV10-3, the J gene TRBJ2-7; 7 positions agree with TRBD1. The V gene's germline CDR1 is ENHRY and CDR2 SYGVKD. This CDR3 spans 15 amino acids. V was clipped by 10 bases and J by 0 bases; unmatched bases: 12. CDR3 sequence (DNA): TGTGCCAGCAACAGAGGGACAGCCGGCTCCTACGAGCAGTACTTC. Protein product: CASNRGTAGSYEQYF.

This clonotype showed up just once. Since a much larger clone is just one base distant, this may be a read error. CDR3 sequence reads: CAGRETSNYGYTF. The CDR3 region has the DNA TGTGCCGGCAGGGAGACTTCTAACTATGGCTACACCTTC. V gene TRBV6-2 or TRBV6-3 combines with J gene TRBJ1-2, with D perhaps matching TRBD1 (5 bases). The CDR3 runs 13 residues. Germline CDR1 MNHEY, CDR2 SVGEGT.

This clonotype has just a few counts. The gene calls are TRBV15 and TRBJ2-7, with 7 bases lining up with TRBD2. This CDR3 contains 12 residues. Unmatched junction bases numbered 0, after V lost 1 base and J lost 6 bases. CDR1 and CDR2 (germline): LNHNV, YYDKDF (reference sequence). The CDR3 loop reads CATSRAGGEQYF. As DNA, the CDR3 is TGTGCCACCAGCAGAGCGGGAGGCGAGCAGTACTTC.